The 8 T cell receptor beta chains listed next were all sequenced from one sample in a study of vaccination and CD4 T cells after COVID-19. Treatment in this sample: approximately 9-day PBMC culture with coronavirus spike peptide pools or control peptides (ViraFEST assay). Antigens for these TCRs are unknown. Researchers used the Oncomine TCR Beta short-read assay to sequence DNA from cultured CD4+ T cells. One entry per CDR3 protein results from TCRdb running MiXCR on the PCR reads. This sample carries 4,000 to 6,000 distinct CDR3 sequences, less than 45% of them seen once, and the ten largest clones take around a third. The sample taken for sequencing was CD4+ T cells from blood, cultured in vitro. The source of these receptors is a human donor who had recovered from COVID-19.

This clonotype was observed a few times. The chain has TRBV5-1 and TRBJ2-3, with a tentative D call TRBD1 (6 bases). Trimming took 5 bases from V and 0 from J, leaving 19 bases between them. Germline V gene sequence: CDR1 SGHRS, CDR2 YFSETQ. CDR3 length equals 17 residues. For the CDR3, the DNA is TGCGCCAGCAGGATCTCCGGGACAACGAGAAGCACAGATACGCAGTATTTT. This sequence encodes CASRISGTTRSTDTQYF.

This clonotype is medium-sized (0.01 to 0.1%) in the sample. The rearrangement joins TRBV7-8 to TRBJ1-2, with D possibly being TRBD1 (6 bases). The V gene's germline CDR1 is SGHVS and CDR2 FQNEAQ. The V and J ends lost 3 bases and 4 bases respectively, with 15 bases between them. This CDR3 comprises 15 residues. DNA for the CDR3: TGTGCCAGCAGCTTGAGGACAGTAGATGTCTATGGCTACACCTTC. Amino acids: CASSLRTVDVYGYTF.

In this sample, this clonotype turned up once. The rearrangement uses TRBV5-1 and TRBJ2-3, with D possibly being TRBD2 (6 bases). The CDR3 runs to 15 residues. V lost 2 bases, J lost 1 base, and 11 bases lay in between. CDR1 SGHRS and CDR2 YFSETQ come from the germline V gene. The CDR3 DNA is TGCGCCAGCAGCTTACCGGGAGTAGGCACAGATACGCAGTATTTT. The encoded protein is CASSLPGVGTDTQYF.

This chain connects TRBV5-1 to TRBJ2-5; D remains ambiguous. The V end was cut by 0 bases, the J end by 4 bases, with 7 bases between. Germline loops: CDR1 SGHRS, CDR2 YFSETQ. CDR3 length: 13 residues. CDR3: CASSLAGPETQYF. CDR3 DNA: TGCGCCAGCAGCTTGGCCGGGCCAGAGACCCAGTACTTC.

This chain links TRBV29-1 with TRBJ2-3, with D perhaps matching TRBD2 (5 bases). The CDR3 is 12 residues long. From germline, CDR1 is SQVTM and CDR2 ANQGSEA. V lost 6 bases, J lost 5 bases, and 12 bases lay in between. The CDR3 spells CSVSGKRDTQYF. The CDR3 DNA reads TGCAGCGTCTCGGGGAAGCGAGATACGCAGTATTTT.

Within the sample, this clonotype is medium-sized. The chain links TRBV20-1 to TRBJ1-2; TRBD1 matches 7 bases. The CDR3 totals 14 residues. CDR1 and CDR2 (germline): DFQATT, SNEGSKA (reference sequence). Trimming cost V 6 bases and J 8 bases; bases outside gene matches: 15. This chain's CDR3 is CSARPRDSLGGYTF. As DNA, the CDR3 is TGCAGTGCACGACCCCGGGACAGCCTGGGCGGCTACACCTTC.

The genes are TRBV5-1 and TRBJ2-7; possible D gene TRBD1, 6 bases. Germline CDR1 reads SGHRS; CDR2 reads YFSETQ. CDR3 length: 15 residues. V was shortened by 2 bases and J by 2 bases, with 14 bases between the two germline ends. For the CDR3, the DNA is TGCGCCAGCAGCTTCTCCGGGACACTCACCTACGAGCAGTACTTC. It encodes CASSFSGTLTYEQYF.

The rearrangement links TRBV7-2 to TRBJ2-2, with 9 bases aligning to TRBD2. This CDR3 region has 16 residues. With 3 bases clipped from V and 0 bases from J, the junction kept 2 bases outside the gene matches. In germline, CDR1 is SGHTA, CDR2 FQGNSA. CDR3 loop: CASSFLAGANTGELFF. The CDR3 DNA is TGTGCCAGCAGCTTCTTAGCGGGGGCGAACACCGGGGAGCTGTTTTTT.